This TCR beta chain was observed in a study of blood T cell repertoires in COVID-19. Across the whole study: Sources were T cells, B-cell-depleted T cells, or PBMCs; the material itself was cDNA or gDNA.

The CDR3 extends over 15 amino acids. J was trimmed by 4 bases and V by 4 bases; bases with no gene match: 8. Per germline, CDR1 SGDLS and CDR2 YYNGEE. This clone was seen only once. All enrollees were roughly 18 to 89 years old and from approximately 24 US areas. Data came from immunoSEQ multiplex PCR; TCRdb stores just in-frame clones and leaves some out. In the table there are about 280,000 clones, roughly 80% of which are singletons. J is TRBJ2-1 and V is TRBV9; TRBD2 agrees at 7 bases. The clonotype originates from a man in his forties who had been exposed to COVID-19. Material for sequencing was PBMCs or T cells enriched from blood (not recorded which). The DNA of the CDR3 is TGTGCCAGCAGCATCCTAGCGGACCCTTACAATGAGCAGTTCTTC. This encodes CASSILADPYNEQFF.